Listed below are T cell receptor beta chains from one sample, sequenced in a study of CD8+CD57+ T cells in acquired aplastic anemia. MiXCR was run by TCRdb on the reads, yielding one entry per CDR3 protein. The sample contains more than 45,000 distinct CDR3 sequences, approximately 72% of which appear only once. Specimen: sorted CD4+, CD8+, or CD8+CD57+ T cells (not recorded which) from PBMCs. These receptors originate from a human donor in good health, serving as a control. CDR3s include the opening cysteine and the closing phenylalanine or tryptophan. The D gene is left open where the match is weak. The size entry is marked missing in some rows and otherwise reads once, few, many or a size class.

J | D | size | V | DNA | CDR3
TRBJ1-1 | . | once | TRBV9 | TGTGCCAGCAGCCATGGAGAGAACACTGAAGCTTTCTTT | CASSHGENTEAFF
TRBJ1-1 | . | . | TRBV5-1 | TGCGCCAGCAGTGCTCAGGGATTGAACACTGAAGCTTTCTTT | CASSAQGLNTEAFF
TRBJ2-5 | . | large | TRBV7-8 | TGTGCCAGCAGCTTAGACTGGAGTGGAGGGACCCAGTACTTC | CASSLDWSGGTQYF
TRBJ2-3 | TRBD2 | many | TRBV4-2 | TGTGCCAGCAGCCAAGACGTCGGGAGGGGCACAGATACGCAGTATTTT | CASSQDVGRGTDTQYF
TRBJ1-2 | TRBD1 | . | TRBV11-2 | TGTGCCAGCAGCTTAGTATCCGGGACAGGGACTGGCTACACCTTC | CASSLVSGTGTGYTF
TRBJ2-1 | . | . | TRBV11-2 | TGTGCCAGCAGCTTAAGCTCCGGTCTGACGGTCTACAATGAGCAGTTCTTC | CASSLSSGLTVYNEQFF
TRBJ2-3 | TRBD2 | . | TRBV10-3 | TGTGCCATCAGTGGAACTAGCGGGGGGGCCCTAGATACGCAGTATTTT | CAISGTSGGALDTQYF
TRBJ2-7 | TRBD2 | many | TRBV13 | TGTGCCAGCAGCCCGACCCGCTTGACTAGCGGGAGTAACGAGCAGTACTTC | CASSPTRLTSGSNEQYF
TRBJ1-1 | . | few | TRBV29-1 | TGCAGCGTGGGGGACCAACGGGGCACTGAAGCTTTCTTT | CSVGDQRGTEAFF
TRBJ1-5 | . | . | TRBV15 | TGTGCCACCAGCGGGGGACTGGGGGGCCCGATGGGAAATCAGCCCCAGCATTTT | CATSGGLGGPMGNQPQHF
TRBJ2-5 | . | . | TRBV20-1 | TGCAGTGCTAGCTCGGGGAGGGAGACCCAGTACTTC | CSASSGRETQYF
TRBJ1-1 | . | few | TRBV7-9 | TGTGCCAGCAGCTTAGCGTTCAACCCGAACACTGAAGCTTTCTTT | CASSLAFNPNTEAFF
TRBJ2-1 | TRBD2 | . | TRBV25-1 | TGTGCCAGCAGCGTAGCCCTAGCGGGAGGTAACAATGAGCAGTTCTTC | CASSVALAGGNNEQFF
TRBJ2-7 | . | once | TRBV5-1 | TGCGCCAGCAGCTTGGGCACGTCCAACGAGCAGTACTTC | CASSLGTSNEQYF
TRBJ2-7 | TRBD1 | medium-sized | TRBV20-1 | TGCAGTGCTAGACCCCCAGGGGGCACCTACGAGCAGTACTTC | CSARPPGGTYEQYF
TRBJ2-1 | . | few | TRBV15 | TGTGCCACCAGCAGGGCAAATAATGAGCAGTTCTTC | CATSRANNEQFF
TRBJ2-7 | . | . | TRBV24-1 | TGTGCCACCAGTGATTTCAGGGACGAGCAGTACTTC | CATSDFRDEQYF
TRBJ2-1 | . | . | TRBV7-2 | TGTGCCAGCAGCTTAGCGCCCGAACCAAGGGATGAGCAGTTCTTC | CASSLAPEPRDEQFF
TRBJ1-1 | . | . | TRBV10-3 | TGTGCCATCAGTGAGGGCTCTGGGAACACTGAAGCTTTCTTT | CAISEGSGNTEAFF
TRBJ1-6 | . | . | TRBV20-1 | TGCAGTGCTAGTTTGCAGGATAATTCACCCCTCCACTTT | CSASLQDNSPLHF
TRBJ2-7 | TRBD1 | . | TRBV6-1 | TGTGCCAGCAGTCCGACAGGGACCTACGAGCAGTACTTC | CASSPTGTYEQYF
TRBJ1-6 | TRBD1 | . | TRBV7-2 | TGTGCCAGCAGCCCTGGACAGGGCGGCTCACCCCTCCACTTT | CASSPGQGGSPLHF
TRBJ2-5 | . | . | TRBV5-1 | TGCGCCAGCAGCTTGAGCAGCGCCCCAGGGGAGACCCAGTACTTC | CASSLSSAPGETQYF
TRBJ1-2 | TRBD1 | . | TRBV29-1 | TGCAGCGTTAACTCCGGGACAGACCTCCATGGCTACACCTTC | CSVNSGTDLHGYTF
TRBJ1-5 | TRBD1 | . | TRBV20-1 | TGCAGTGCTAGAGTCCAGAGGGGGCAGAATCAGCCCCAGCATTTT | CSARVQRGQNQPQHF
TRBJ2-5 | . | . | TRBV2 | TGTGCCACTAATCCCGGGACTGCGCAAGAGACCCAGTACTTC | CATNPGTAQETQYF
TRBJ1-4 | . | . | TRBV15 | TGTGCCACCAGCAGAGATACTTATAGGCAGGAAGGACTTGGTGAAAAACTGTTTTTT | CATSRDTYRQEGLGEKLFF
TRBJ2-7 | TRBD2 | . | TRBV2 | TGTGCCGGCAGCCGCTCGAGCGGGAAGTTCTACGAGCAGTACTTC | CAGSRSSGKFYEQYF
TRBJ1-6 | . | . | TRBV19 | TGTGCCAGTACCCTTTCGGGAGCCGAAAAAATTGATTCACCCCTCCACTTT | CASTLSGAEKIDSPLHF
TRBJ2-1 | TRBD2 | . | TRBV5-6 | TGTGCCAGCAGCTTGGAGGTAGCGGGAGGTAGTGAGCAGTTCTTC | CASSLEVAGGSEQFF
TRBJ1-2 | . | . | TRBV2 | TGTGCCAGCAGGCAAACAGGGAACTATGGCTACACCTTC | CASRQTGNYGYTF
TRBJ1-2 | TRBD1 | once | TRBV2 | TGTGCCAGCAGTGACGTACAGGGGGCGAATGGCTACACCTTC | CASSDVQGANGYTF
TRBJ1-1 | TRBD1 | . | TRBV10-2 | TGCGCCAGCGTGGGACAGGGGGTGAGTGAAGCTTTCTTT | CASVGQGVSEAFF
TRBJ2-1 | . | . | TRBV15 | TGTGCCACCTCGACAATGCGGTCGACCCAGTTCTTC | CATSTMRSTQFF
TRBJ2-2 | TRBD2 | many | TRBV4-2 | TGTGCCAGCAGCCCGGGACTAGCGGGAGGCCCCGGGGAGCTGTTTTTT | CASSPGLAGGPGELFF